The present T cell receptor (beta chain) was sequenced within a study of blood T cell repertoires in COVID-19. Whole-study context: Whether acute or convalescent, the COVID-19 samples came from the United States, Italy and Spain. Sample material is recorded as cDNA or gDNA derived from T cells, B-cell-depleted T cells, or PBMCs.

Original methodology: Amplification from reference gene primers served as the basis for estimated nucleated cell counts. The assay was immunoSEQ multiplex PCR, and TCRdb's table has in-frame clones only and misses some. That table gives V, J and clone size, and the DNA gave D and trimming. This sample has 160,000 or so clones, with approximately 91% found just once. This sequence was found in a woman in her 70s with acute or convalescent COVID-19. Specimen: peripheral blood.

CDR3 loop: CASSLVKGQYIQPQHF. CDR3 in DNA: TGTGCCAGCAGCTTAGTAAAAGGACAGTATATTCAGCCCCAGCATTTT. The chain links TRBV7-4 to TRBJ1-5; D might be TRBD1 (6 bases). The CDR3 is 16 residues long. Trimming took off 1 base at V and 6 bases at J, with 16 bases between the two ends. Germline CDR1 reads SGHVT; CDR2 reads SQSDAQ.